This entry is about one TCR beta chain. The sample comes from a study of control samples from healthy donors and cancer patients. Germline loops: CDR1 MNHNY, CDR2 SVGAGI (reference sequence). The CDR3 spans 15 residues. Trimming took 5 bases from V and 3 from J, leaving 13 bases between them. Libraries were prepared by immunoSEQ multiplex PCR; TCRdb keeps only in-frame clonotypes and omits some of them. The table records fewer than 150,000 clones, 80% to 95% of them present only once. The gene calls are TRBV6-6 and TRBJ1-4, with D unresolved. The sample consisted of blood. The TCR comes from a man aged 18-30 years in good health. CDR3 coding DNA: TGTGCCAGCAGTCCCTCCCCTACAGCTAATGAAAAACTGTTTTTT. This codes for CASSPSPTANEKLFF.